This T cell receptor beta chain came from a study of glioma-infiltrating T cells after dendritic cell vaccination. Overall study: Dendritic cell vaccine was injected intradermally three times, biweekly.

TCRdb's copy holds only in-frame clones and misses some; the assay was immunoSEQ multiplex PCR. This table holds some 24,000 clones, roughly nine tenths found once. Time point in this sample: after dendritic cell vaccination, including at tumor progression/relapse. Patients had residual fresh-frozen tumor tissue and more than two years of survival data. The CDR3 totals 14 residues. Germline V gene lookup returns CDR1 WNHNN and CDR2 SYGVQD (reference sequence). V gave up 2 bases and J gave up 5 bases, with 10 bases separating them. The sequences come from blood, collected after dendritic cell vaccination. The J gene is TRBJ2-4, the V gene TRBV10-1; TRBD1 might be the D (6 bases). This receptor was identified in a human donor with glioblastoma. The CDR3 DNA reads as TGCGCCAGCAGTGAGGATACAGGGCAAAACATTCAGTACTTC. This translates into CASSEDTGQNIQYF.